This T cell receptor beta chain was captured in a study of graft-versus-host responses after intestinal transplantation. Turning to the study itself: All recipients got anti-thymocyte globulin induction, then tacrolimus and steroids for 3 to 4 years. Study conclusions and caveats: Some GvH clones were seen earlier in gut or blood, suggesting intestinal origin.

About this clone: The antigen remains undetermined.

The germline V gene has CDR1 MNHNY and CDR2 SVGAGI (reference sequence). V lost 5 bases, J lost 2 bases, and 6 bases stayed unmatched. The CDR3 sequence is 14 residues long. Profiled with immunoSEQ multiplex PCR; TCRdb holds only in-frame clones, not every one. The sample holds about 120,000 clones, approximately 92% seen once. V usage is TRBV6-6 and J usage is TRBJ2-7, with 7 bases matching TRBD1. The input for sequencing was unstimulated CD4+ T cells sorted from spleen or lymph node cells, taken before intestinal transplant. The TCR originated in a human donor who received an intestinal transplant. CDR3 loop: CASSLRTGAYEQYF. CDR3 coding DNA: TGTGCCAGCAGTCTCCGGACAGGCGCCTACGAGCAGTACTTC.